This TCR beta chain was sequenced during a study of STAT3 mutations in large granular lymphocyte leukemia. Overall study context: Roughly half of the longitudinally sequenced T-LGLL patients carried detectable canonical activating STAT3 mutations. Roughly 40% of treated T-LGLL patients showed hematologic response to immunosuppression.

Whole-study results and caveats: At least one immunodominant TCR beta clonotype appeared in every T-cell large granular lymphocyte leukemia patient. In several patients, dominant TCR clone burden exceeded STAT3 mutant burden.

As regards this clone: Its antigen is still unknown.

About 40,773 productive templates were obtained per sample on average. TCRdb's table, derived via immunoSEQ multiplex PCR, lists solely in-frame clones and lacks some. The table includes about 1,800 clones, around 50% detected once. The TCR sequence derives from a man aged 60 to 75 with T-cell large granular lymphocyte leukemia. Some clones in this sample may be carry-over from other donors' samples. Sequencing input: peripheral blood mononuclear cells.

CDR3 nucleotide sequence: TGCGCCAGCAGCTTGGGGCAGACAATGAACACTGAAGCTTTCTTT. Amino acids: CASSLGQTMNTEAFF. The rearrangement joins TRBV5-1 to TRBJ1-1; D remains unclear. The CDR3 contains 15 residues. Trimming left V 0 bases short and J 0 bases short, with 9 bases between. Per germline, CDR1 SGHRS and CDR2 YFSETQ.